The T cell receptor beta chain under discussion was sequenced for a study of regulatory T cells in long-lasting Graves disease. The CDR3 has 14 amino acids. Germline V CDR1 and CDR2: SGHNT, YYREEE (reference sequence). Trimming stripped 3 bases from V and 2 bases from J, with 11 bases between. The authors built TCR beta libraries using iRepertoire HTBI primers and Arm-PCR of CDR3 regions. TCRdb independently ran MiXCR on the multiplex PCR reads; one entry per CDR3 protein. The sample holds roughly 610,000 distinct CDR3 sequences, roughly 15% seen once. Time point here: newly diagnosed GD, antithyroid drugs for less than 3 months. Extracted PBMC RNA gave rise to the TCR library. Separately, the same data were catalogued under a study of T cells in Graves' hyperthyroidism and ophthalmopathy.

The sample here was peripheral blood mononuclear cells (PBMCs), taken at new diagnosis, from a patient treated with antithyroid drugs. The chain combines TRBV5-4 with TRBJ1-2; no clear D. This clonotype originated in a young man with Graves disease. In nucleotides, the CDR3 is TGTGCCAGCAGCTCAACGAGCGAGAACTATGGCTACACCTTC. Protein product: CASSSTSENYGYTF.